Following are 30 T cell receptor beta chains from one sample sequenced in a study of CD8 T cells in ankylosing spondylitis. Study-wide points: A TCR beta motif made of fewer than ten highly homologous variants seemed typical of ankylosing spondylitis blood.

No antigen is known for these receptors. TCRdb re-called the 5' RACE reads through MiXCR, storing one row per CDR3 protein. Counted here are about 440,000 distinct CDR3 sequences, 15% to 20% occurring once; the ten biggest clones make up under 1.2%. The sequenced material came from blood, either unsorted or a sorted T cell fraction (not recorded which). These receptors were collected from a male donor with ankylosing spondylitis.

This clonotype was seen a few times. The chain couples TRBV6-5 to TRBJ1-2; D may be TRBD1 (5 bases). The CDR3 has 12 amino acids. Germline CDR1 MNHEY, CDR2 SVGAGI. The ends were cut back, 6 bases at V and 7 bases at J, with 12 bases in the middle. The CDR3 sequence: CASRPGSSGYTF. DNA for the CDR3: TGTGCCAGCAGACCAGGGAGCTCTGGCTACACCTTC.

The chain carries TRBV19 and TRBJ2-2, with D perhaps TRBD2 (6 bases). The CDR3 runs to 16 residues. Germline CDR1 reads LNHDA; CDR2 reads SQIVND (reference sequence). Trimming cost V 3 bases and J 3 bases, with 14 bases left between them. CDR3: CASSIPTGAHTGELFF. DNA for the CDR3: TGTGCCAGTAGTATTCCTACGGGAGCTCACACCGGGGAGCTGTTTTTT.

This clonotype has a handful of counts. The CDR3 reads CASRRTGGAYEQYF. CDR3 DNA sequence: TGTGCCAGCAGACGGACAGGGGGGGCCTACGAGCAGTACTTC. The chain is built from TRBV12-3 or TRBV12-4 and TRBJ2-7, with 10 bases that match TRBD1. The ends lost 6 bases at V and 2 bases at J; junction bases unmatched: 4. The CDR3 has 14 amino acids.

As concerns this clonotype: A single base separates this from a much larger clone, so it may be a read error. This CDR3 reads CASSYPVGYGYTF. The CDR3 nucleotides read TGTGCCAGCAGTTACCCAGTGGGCTATGGCTACACCTTC. V is TRBV6-5 and J is TRBJ1-2; D is ambiguous. The CDR3 contains 13 residues. Looked up from germline, CDR1 is MNHEY and CDR2 is SVGAGI. V was clipped by 2 bases and J by 4 bases, with 8 bases between them.

The chain is built from TRBV11-3 and TRBJ2-1; 7 bases agree with TRBD2. The V gene end was trimmed by 5 bases and the J gene end by 2 bases; junction bases not matched to a gene: 9. Germline V lookup: CDR1 SGHNT, CDR2 YENEEA. The CDR3 consists of 16 residues. The CDR3 here is CASSPPGAGTYNEQFF. For the CDR3, the DNA is TGTGCCAGCAGCCCACCCGGAGCGGGGACCTACAATGAGCAGTTCTTC.

This clonotype was recorded at least ten times. The CDR3 DNA reads TGCAGTGCTAGAGATTGGGGGACAGGGTTTGGCAATCAGCCCCAGCATTTT. As protein: CSARDWGTGFGNQPQHF. This chain joins TRBV20-1 and TRBJ1-5, with TRBD1 identical over 9 bases. V lost 0 bases, J lost 2 bases, and 8 bases stayed unmatched. The CDR3 covers 17 residues. Germline CDR1 is DFQATT and CDR2 is SNEGSKA (reference sequence).

The V gene is TRBV29-1, the J gene TRBJ1-2; D perhaps matches TRBD1 (5 bases). The CDR3 extends over 11 amino acids. Germline V gene sequence: CDR1 SQVTM, CDR2 ANQGSEA. The V end was cut by 7 bases, the J end by 6 bases, with 12 bases between. The CDR3 loop is CSAVGENGYTF. CDR3 coding DNA: TGCAGCGCCGTAGGGGAAAATGGCTACACCTTC.

The gene calls are TRBV20-1 and TRBJ2-5; D possibly corresponds to TRBD2 (6 bases). Germline V gives CDR1 DFQATT, CDR2 SNEGSKA (reference sequence). With 5 bases removed from V and 3 bases from J, the gap between germline ends came to 10 bases. The CDR3 totals 12 residues. DNA for the CDR3: TGCAGTGCTGCGGGGCCCAAAGAGACCCAGTACTTC. It specifies CSAAGPKETQYF.

The V call is TRBV19, the J call TRBJ2-5; 10 bases are a match to TRBD1. CDR1 is LNHDA, CDR2 SQIVND, per germline (reference sequence). The V and J ends lost 4 bases and 5 bases, in that order; junction bases with no gene match: 7. This CDR3 region has 15 residues. CDR3 residues: CASSTDRGRRETQYF. The CDR3 DNA follows: TGTGCCAGTAGTACCGACAGGGGGCGTCGGGAGACCCAGTACTTC.

This clonotype was seen ten or more times. The genes are TRBV9 and TRBJ2-1; 11 bases match TRBD1. Germline CDR1 SGDLS, CDR2 YYNGEE. J was trimmed by 6 bases and V by 5 bases; bases with no gene match: 7. CDR3 length equals 15 residues. The CDR3 reads CASSPSDRGLNEQFF. CDR3 nucleotide sequence: TGTGCCAGCAGTCCGTCGGACAGGGGGCTCAATGAGCAGTTCTTC.

In its sample, this clonotype was seen a few times. The rearrangement joins TRBV2 to TRBJ1-4; TRBD1 aligns across 11 bases. Germline assignment: CDR1 SNHLY and CDR2 FYNNEI. The V segment lost 4 bases and the J segment 6 bases; nucleotides outside the gene matches: 4. This CDR3 has 15 residues. The CDR3 is CASSAPGQGDEKLFF. In DNA, the CDR3 is TGTGCCAGCAGTGCCCCGGGACAGGGGGATGAAAAACTGTTTTTT.

The chain combines TRBV6-2 or TRBV6-3 with TRBJ2-5; no definite D call. CDR3 length: 12 residues. Trimming stripped 5 bases from V and 6 bases from J, with 10 bases between. Per germline, CDR1 MNHEY and CDR2 SVGEGT. The CDR3 sequence: CASSTALKTQYF. CDR3 DNA: TGTGCCAGCAGTACGGCTCTTAAGACCCAGTACTTC.

This clonotype was picked up a small number of times. The chain's CDR3 is CASSYTSGTGTYEQYF. Here the CDR3 DNA reads TGTGCCAGCAGTTACACGTCCGGGACAGGGACCTACGAGCAGTACTTC. The rearrangement joins TRBV6-5 to TRBJ2-7; TRBD1 aligns across 9 bases. J lost 2 bases, V lost 2 bases, and 7 bases had no gene match. The CDR3 covers 16 residues. The germline gives CDR1 MNHEY, CDR2 SVGAGI.

The J gene is TRBJ1-1, the V gene TRBV5-1, with D unresolved. This CDR3 region has 16 residues. CDR1 is SGHRS and CDR2 is YFSETQ in the germline V gene. The V gene lost 4 bases and the J gene lost 2 bases, with 18 bases spanning the gap. The CDR3 DNA sequence: TGCGCCAGCAGCCTTCTCGCCACGGCATATAACACTGAAGCTTTCTTT. It specifies CASSLLATAYNTEAFF.

This clonotype was observed once. The chain couples TRBV28 to TRBJ2-3, with 7 bases identical to TRBD2. V gave up 5 bases and J gave up 2 bases; unmatched junction bases: 4. This CDR3 contains 14 residues. Germline V CDR1 and CDR2: MDHEN, SYDVKM. The CDR3 spells CASSQRDSTDTQYF. The CDR3, as DNA: TGTGCCAGCAGTCAGCGGGACTCCACAGATACGCAGTATTTT.

This clonotype has a single count. The chain has TRBV9 and TRBJ2-7; D is unclear. The length of the CDR3 is 14 residues. The germline CDR1 and CDR2 sequences are SGDLS and YYNGEE. V shed 4 bases and J shed 3 bases, with 14 bases lying between them. The DNA of the CDR3 is TGTGCCAGCAGCCCTGGGCCAGGAGTCTACGAGCAGTACTTC. The encoded protein is CASSPGPGVYEQYF.

CDR3 bases: TGCAGTGCCAGGGAAAGGGGTCGCGAAAAACTGTTTTTT. Translated: CSARERGREKLFF. J is TRBJ1-4 and V is TRBV20-1; a weak D match, TRBD1 (5 bases). The germline V and J ends were trimmed by 6 bases and 8 bases, with 16 bases remaining between them. Germline V gene sequence: CDR1 DFQATT, CDR2 SNEGSKA (reference sequence). This CDR3 has 13 residues.

A few counts support this clonotype. The V gene is TRBV25-1, the J gene TRBJ2-1; TRBD1 is a possible D gene (6 bases). The CDR3 contains 14 residues. V was cut by 7 bases and J by 2 bases, with 12 bases left in between. The V gene's germline CDR1 is MGHDK and CDR2 SYGVNS. CDR3 coding DNA: TGTGCCAGCAATGAGTGGGGGCCCTACAATGAGCAGTTCTTC. Protein sequence: CASNEWGPYNEQFF.

V and J are TRBV10-3 and TRBJ1-2, with D possibly TRBD1 on 6 matching bases. The CDR3 has 14 residues. Germline CDR1 and CDR2: ENHRY and SYGVKD. V shed 6 bases and J shed 6 bases, with 17 bases lying between them. The CDR3 is CAIRGTGQVNGYTF. As DNA, the CDR3 is TGTGCCATCAGAGGTACAGGGCAGGTCAATGGCTACACCTTC.

The chain recombines TRBV29-1 with TRBJ1-1; D is perhaps TRBD1 (5 bases). V shed 1 base and J shed 4 bases, with 16 bases lying between them. Per germline, CDR1 SQVTM and CDR2 ANQGSEA. CDR3 size: 15 residues. CDR3 protein: CSVEGPKGSGTEAFF. CDR3 DNA sequence: TGCAGCGTTGAAGGTCCGAAGGGGTCGGGCACTGAAGCTTTCTTT.

This clonotype was seen a handful of times. CDR3 nucleotide sequence: TGTGCCAGCAGCCTAATGGCTAACACCGGGGAGCTGTTTTTT. Translated, it gives CASSLMANTGELFF. The chain recombines TRBV7-8 with TRBJ2-2, with no clear D. The CDR3 is made up of 14 amino acids. Trimming removed 5 bases at V and 2 bases at J, with 9 bases between. From germline, CDR1 is SGHVS and CDR2 FQNEAQ.

J is TRBJ1-2 and V is TRBV14; D uncertain. There are 15 residues in the CDR3. The germline CDR1 and CDR2 sequences are SGHDN and FVKESK. V was cut by 5 bases and J by 2 bases, with 15 bases left in between. The CDR3 region has the DNA TGTGCCAGCAGCGACTCTATGGGTGAGAACTATGGCTACACCTTC. Protein product: CASSDSMGENYGYTF.

CDR3 sequence: CASSEGSPSYNEQFF. CDR3 coding DNA: TGTGCCAGCAGCGAGGGCTCGCCCTCCTACAATGAGCAGTTCTTC. The V and J genes are TRBV9 and TRBJ2-1; D gene unclear. V was clipped by 3 bases and J by 0 bases, with 10 bases between them. CDR3 length: 15 amino acids. The germline V gene encodes CDR1 SGDLS and CDR2 YYNGEE.

V usage is TRBV7-2 and J usage is TRBJ2-7; D not certain. Germline loops: CDR1 SGHTA, CDR2 FQGNSA. V was pared by 3 bases and J by 3 bases, with 12 bases between. This CDR3 comprises 14 residues. The CDR3 DNA sequence: TGTGCCAGCAGCTTTCGGATGCAAAACTACGAGCAGTACTTC. The encoded protein is CASSFRMQNYEQYF.

This chain connects TRBV4-1 to TRBJ2-1; a weak D match, TRBD2 (6 bases). This CDR3 comprises 16 residues. Germline V gives CDR1 MGHRA, CDR2 YSYEKL. The V and J ends lost 0 bases and 9 bases respectively, with 18 bases between them. The CDR3 nucleotides are TGCGCCAGCAGCCAAGACGGAGGGAGTATTTACCGTGAGCAGTTCTTC. It codes for CASSQDGGSIYREQFF.

This clonotype was counted many times. This sequence joins TRBV12-3 or TRBV12-4 and TRBJ1-1; a weak D match, TRBD1 (5 bases). This CDR3 region has 14 residues. Trimming removed 1 base at V and 3 bases at J, with 9 bases between. In DNA, the CDR3 is TGTGCCAGCAGTTTAGTTTCAGGGTACACTGAAGCTTTCTTT. Translated, it gives CASSLVSGYTEAFF.

J is TRBJ1-2 and V is TRBV9; no reliable D call. This CDR3 is built from 12 residues. The V and J ends lost 0 bases and 8 bases respectively, with 8 bases between them. Germline values: CDR1 SGDLS, CDR2 YYNGEE. CDR3 residues: CASSVAGSGYTF. The CDR3 nucleotides are TGTGCCAGCAGCGTAGCAGGATCCGGCTACACCTTC.

The chain recombines TRBV20-1 with TRBJ2-1; unclear D gene. V was cut by 0 bases and J by 5 bases, with 11 bases left in between. Germline V gene data show CDR1 as DFQATT and CDR2 as SNEGSKA (reference sequence). There are 14 residues in the CDR3. In DNA, the CDR3 is TGCAGTGCTAGAGATGCCAACCGCGACAATGAGCAGTTCTTC. Its translation is CSARDANRDNEQFF.

The J gene is TRBJ2-3, the V gene TRBV29-1, with D unclear. V lost 2 bases to trimming and J lost 4 bases, with 13 bases between them. CDR1 SQVTM and CDR2 ANQGSEA come from the germline V gene. The CDR3 consists of 14 residues. CDR3 DNA: TGCAGCGTTGAAAAATTCCCGACCTCAGATACGCAGTATTTT. This gives the protein CSVEKFPTSDTQYF.

In its sample, this clonotype was seen many times. CDR3 DNA: TGCGCCAGCAGCCAAGATTTGACAGGGGTATACAATGAGCAGTTCTTC. This encodes CASSQDLTGVYNEQFF. The rearrangement links TRBV4-1 to TRBJ2-1; 8 positions agree with TRBD1. The CDR3 is made up of 16 amino acids. Germline V gene data show CDR1 as MGHRA and CDR2 as YSYEKL. V trimming: 0 bases; J trimming: 4 bases; junction bases outside the gene matches: 5.